Sequencing of this T cell receptor (beta chain) was carried out in a study of blood T cell repertoires in COVID-19. For the study at large: Italy, Spain and the United States were the sources of the convalescent and acute COVID-19 samples. T cells, B-cell-depleted T cells, or PBMCs supplied cDNA or gDNA.

Methods used by the authors: Reference gene primer amplification gave nucleated cell count estimates. Assay used: immunoSEQ multiplex PCR; TCRdb lists only in-frame clones, some missing. That table gives V, J and clone size, and the DNA gave D and trimming. The sample has 100,000 to 150,000 clones, approximately 87% seen once. Trimming pared 3 bases from V and 0 bases from J, leaving 5 bases between. The CDR3 contains 13 residues. Per germline, CDR1 SEHNR and CDR2 FQNEAQ (reference sequence). This chain joins TRBV7-9 and TRBJ1-1; no firm D call. The receptor comes from a man between 65 and 80 years old with active COVID-19. The specimen sequenced was peripheral blood. CDR3 protein: CASSLEVNTEAFF. The DNA of the CDR3 is TGTGCCAGCAGCTTGGAGGTGAACACTGAAGCTTTCTTT. The whole variable domain, remainder taken from reference TRBV7-9 and TRBJ1-1, is DTGVSQNPRHKITKRGQNVTFRCDPISEHNRLYWYRQTLGQGPEFLTYFQNEAQLEKSRLLSDRFSAERPKGSFSTLEIQRTEQGDSAMYLCASSLEVNTEAFFGQGTRLTVV.